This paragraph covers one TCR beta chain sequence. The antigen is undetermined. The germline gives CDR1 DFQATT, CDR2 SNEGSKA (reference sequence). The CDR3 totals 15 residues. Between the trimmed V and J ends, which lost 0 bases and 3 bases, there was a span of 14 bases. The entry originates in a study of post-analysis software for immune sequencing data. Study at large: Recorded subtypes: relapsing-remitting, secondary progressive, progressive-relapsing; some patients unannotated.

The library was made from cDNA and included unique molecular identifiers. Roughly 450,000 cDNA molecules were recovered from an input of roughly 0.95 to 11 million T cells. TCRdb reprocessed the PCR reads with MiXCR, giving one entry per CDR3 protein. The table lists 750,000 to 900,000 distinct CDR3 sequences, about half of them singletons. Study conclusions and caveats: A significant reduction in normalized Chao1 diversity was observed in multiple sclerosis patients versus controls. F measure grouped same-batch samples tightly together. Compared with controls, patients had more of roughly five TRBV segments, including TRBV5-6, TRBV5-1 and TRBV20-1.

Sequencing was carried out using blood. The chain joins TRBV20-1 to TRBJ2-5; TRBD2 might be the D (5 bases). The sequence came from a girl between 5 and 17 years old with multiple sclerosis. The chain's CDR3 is CSARDPGLRKETQYF. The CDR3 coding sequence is TGCAGTGCTAGAGATCCCGGACTTCGGAAAGAGACCCAGTACTTC.